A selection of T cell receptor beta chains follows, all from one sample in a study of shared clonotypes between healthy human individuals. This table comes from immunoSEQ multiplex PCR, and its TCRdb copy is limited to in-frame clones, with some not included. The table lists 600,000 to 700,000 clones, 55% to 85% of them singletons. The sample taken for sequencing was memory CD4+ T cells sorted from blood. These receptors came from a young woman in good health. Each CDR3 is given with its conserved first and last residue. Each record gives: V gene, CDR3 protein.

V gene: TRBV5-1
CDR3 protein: CASSATGVHNEQFF

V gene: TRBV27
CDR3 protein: CASSRGGQGIEAFF

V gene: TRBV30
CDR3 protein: CAWSRGEIYGYTF

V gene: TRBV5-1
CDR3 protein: CASSPGTSGMTQYF

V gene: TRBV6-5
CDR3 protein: CASSYSFFLGTEAFF

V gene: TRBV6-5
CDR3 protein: CASKARGPTDTQYF

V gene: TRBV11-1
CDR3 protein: CASSYRDRSAGYTF

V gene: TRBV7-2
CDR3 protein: CASSFSEGGETQYF

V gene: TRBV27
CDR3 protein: CASSLVIGALAQHF

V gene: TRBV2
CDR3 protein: CARKVPGGYGYTF

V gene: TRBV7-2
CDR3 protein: CASSFGSRETQYF

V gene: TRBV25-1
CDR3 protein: CASVQGVGEQFF

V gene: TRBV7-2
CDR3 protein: CATGVTANTEAFF

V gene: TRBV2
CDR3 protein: CASKVEGVKGYTF

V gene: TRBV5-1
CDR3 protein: CASSTGTGGTNEKLFF

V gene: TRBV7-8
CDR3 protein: CASSLVGANTGELFF

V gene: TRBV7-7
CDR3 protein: CASSLVGGTSGSNEQFF

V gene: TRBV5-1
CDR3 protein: CASSLKAGGTHRELFF

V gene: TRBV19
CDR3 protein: CASRLLVGAPGNNYGYTF

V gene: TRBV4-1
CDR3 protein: CASSQGTSGAGSYNEQFF

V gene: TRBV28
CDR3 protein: CASSSPQQGFGEKLFF

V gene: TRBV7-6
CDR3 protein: CASSLLARAGGFTGELFF

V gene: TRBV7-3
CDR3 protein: CASSPQGGGGETQYF

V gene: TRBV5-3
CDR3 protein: CARSPRTSGRAPGFDEQFF

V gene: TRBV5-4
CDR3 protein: CASSQDSQNEQFF

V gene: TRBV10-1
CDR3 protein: CASSDTRGLTGELFF

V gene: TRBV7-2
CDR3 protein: CASSSPGHYGYTF

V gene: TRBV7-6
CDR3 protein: CASSFTEHNEQFF

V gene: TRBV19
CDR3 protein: CASSSLHPGTGGNPYEQYF

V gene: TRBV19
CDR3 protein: CASSIGDGGPYEQYF

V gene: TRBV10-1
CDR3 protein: CASSESRASPNTEAFF

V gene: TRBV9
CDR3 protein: CASSVTWRSYSTDTQYF

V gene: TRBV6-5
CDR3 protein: CASKTVSYNEQFF

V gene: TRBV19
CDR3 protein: CATVTGRNTGELFF

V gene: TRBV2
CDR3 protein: CASNYEASTEAFF

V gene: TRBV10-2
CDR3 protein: CASSESIGNTEAFF

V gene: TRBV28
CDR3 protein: CASSAPTGNNYGYTF

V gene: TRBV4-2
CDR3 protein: CASSQTLTGELFF

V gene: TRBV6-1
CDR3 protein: CASSGTVVASGANVLTF

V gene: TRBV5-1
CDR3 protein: CASSLEGSGNIQYF

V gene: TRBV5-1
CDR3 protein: CASSLLSSGANVLTF

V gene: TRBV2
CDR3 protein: CASTRGPRNEKLFF

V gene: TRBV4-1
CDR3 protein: CASSQEGWESYEQYF

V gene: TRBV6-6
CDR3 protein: CASSYQGGSNQPQHF

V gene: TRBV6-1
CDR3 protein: CASSAMGDSSYNEQFF

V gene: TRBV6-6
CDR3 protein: CASSPGTGVNQPQHF

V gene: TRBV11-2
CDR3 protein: CASSLGGQGRGQPQHF

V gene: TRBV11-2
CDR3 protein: CASSHGTPINTGELFF

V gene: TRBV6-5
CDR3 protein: CASRNPSPGNTIYF

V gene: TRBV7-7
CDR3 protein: CASSGSTSGSYNEQFF